These 17 T cell receptor beta chains came from one sample sequenced in a study of read filtering for tumor transcriptome and immune sequencing. This library used roughly 430 ng RNA and molecular barcoded adaptors spanning alpha/delta and beta/gamma chains. TCRdb analysed the reads with MiXCR anew, one entry per CDR3 protein. The sample shows approximately 25,000 distinct CDR3 sequences, under 15% of them seen only once. Specimen: a population of CD138-negative cells sorted from bone marrow. The receptors stem from a donor aged 40 or over with multiple myeloma.

This clonotype has at least ten counts. CDR3 coding DNA: TGTGCCAGCAGCCCTTCCGATGAAAAACTGTTTTTT. Translation: CASSPSDEKLFF. J is TRBJ1-4 and V is TRBV7-9; D is uncertain. Trimming left V 5 bases short and J 6 bases short, with 7 bases between. There are 12 residues in the CDR3. Germline V gene lookup returns CDR1 SEHNR and CDR2 FQNEAQ (reference sequence).

This clonotype was seen many times. The chain links TRBV7-3 to TRBJ2-3; 7 nucleotides align to TRBD2. The V gene's germline CDR1 is SGHTA and CDR2 FQGTGA. V lost 1 base, J lost 3 bases, and 7 bases stayed unmatched. The CDR3 contains 16 residues. Here the CDR3 reads CASSLRPGTTTDTQYF. CDR3 bases: TGTGCCAGCAGCTTAAGGCCCGGGACTACAACAGATACGCAGTATTTT.

Comments on this clonotype: This likely came from a read error, as a far larger clone is one base away. The CDR3 coding sequence is TGTACCAGCAGTTTTCTCAGCACCGGGGAGCTGTTTTTT. It codes for CTSSFLSTGELFF. This sequence joins TRBV12-3 or TRBV12-4 and TRBJ2-2; no clear D gene. The CDR3 totals 13 residues.

This clonotype was recorded a few times. V is TRBV28 and J is TRBJ1-5, with TRBD1 matching over 7 bases. Trimming removed 7 bases from V and 0 bases from J; junction bases left unmatched: 18. Germline V lookup: CDR1 MDHEN, CDR2 SYDVKM. The CDR3 length is 19 residues. The CDR3 sequence is CASTTNRGIAIYSNQPQHF. The CDR3 coding sequence is TGTGCCAGCACCACGAACAGGGGAATCGCGATTTATAGCAATCAGCCCCAGCATTTT.

Many counts were recorded for this clonotype. CDR3: CASSLVSNEQYF. In DNA form, the CDR3 reads TGTGCCAGCAGCTTAGTATCGAACGAGCAGTACTTC. J is TRBJ2-7 and V is TRBV7-9; D is unresolved. This CDR3 comprises 12 residues. Germline assignment: CDR1 SEHNR and CDR2 FQNEAQ (reference sequence). Between the trimmed V and J ends, which lost 1 base and 5 bases, there was a span of 6 bases.

This clonotype was counted at least ten times. This chain uses TRBV5-1 with TRBJ1-2, with D possibly TRBD1 on 6 matching bases. Trimming took off 2 bases at V and 2 bases at J, with 10 bases between the two ends. In germline, CDR1 is SGHRS, CDR2 YFSETQ. The CDR3 is 14 amino acids. The CDR3 nucleotides read TGCGCCAGCAGCTTAGGACAGCCCAACTATGGCTACACCTTC. It is translated as CASSLGQPNYGYTF.

This clonotype was found once. V and J are TRBV30 and TRBJ2-7, with a weak D call TRBD2 (7 bases). Trimming took off 2 bases at V and 8 bases at J, with 16 bases between the two ends. From germline, CDR1 is GTSNPN and CDR2 SVGIG (reference sequence). The CDR3 runs to 13 residues. CDR3 nucleotides: TGTGCCTGGAGTCTGGGGAGGGGGGACCAGCAGTACTTC. Amino acids: CAWSLGRGDQQYF.

This clonotype was seen many times. The chain uses TRBV27 and TRBJ2-3, with 8 nucleotides matching TRBD2. V dropped 5 bases and J dropped 5; count of bases not matched to a gene: 6. Germline assignment: CDR1 MNHEY and CDR2 SMNVEV (reference sequence). The CDR3 extends over 14 amino acids. CDR3 amino acids: CASSKAGEGDTQYF. CDR3 nucleotides: TGTGCCAGCAGTAAAGCGGGAGAGGGAGATACGCAGTATTTT.

As to this clonotype: A read error may explain this, as a much larger clone is one base away. The CDR3 carries no conserved terminal phenylalanine or tryptophan, so it likely arises from a read error. The chain couples TRBV18 to TRBJ2-5; 8 positions match TRBD1. The germline V gene encodes CDR1 KGHSH and CDR2 LQKENI. This CDR3 has 15 residues. The V and J ends lost 5 bases and 5 bases, in that order; junction bases with no gene match: 10. The CDR3 is CASSSMDRASETQYL. CDR3 sequence (DNA): TGTGCCAGCTCATCGATGGACAGGGCCTCGGAGACCCAGTACCTC.

In its sample, this clonotype was seen many times. Here the CDR3 reads CASSYIGAGETQYF. CDR3 coding DNA: TGTGCCAGCAGTTATATCGGCGCCGGGGAGACCCAGTACTTC. The V and J genes are TRBV2 and TRBJ2-5; D is ambiguous. The CDR3 spans 14 residues. The V and J ends lost 5 bases and 5 bases respectively, with 15 bases between them. Germline values: CDR1 SNHLY, CDR2 FYNNEI.

This clonotype was counted many times. The chain employs TRBV10-3 and TRBJ2-2; D may be TRBD1 (8 bases). The CDR3 is 15 amino acids. Trimming took off 5 bases at V and 3 bases at J, with 13 bases between the two ends. Germline V CDR1 and CDR2: ENHRY, SYGVKD. CDR3 protein: CAISSGTGYTGELFF. DNA of the CDR3: TGTGCCATCAGTAGCGGGACAGGATACACCGGGGAGCTGTTTTTT.

Ten or more counts support this clonotype. The chain recombines TRBV2 with TRBJ2-5; no clear D. Per germline, CDR1 SNHLY and CDR2 FYNNEI. There are 13 residues in the CDR3. V lost 6 bases, J lost 5 bases, and 13 bases lay in between. The CDR3 is CASRPWTAETQYF. For the CDR3, the DNA is TGTGCCAGCAGACCATGGACCGCGGAGACCCAGTACTTC. The whole variable domain, filled in from reference TRBV2 and TRBJ2-5, reads EPEVTQTPSHQVTQMGQEVILRCVPISNHLYFYWYRQILGQKVEFLVSFYNNEISEKSEIFDDQFSVERPDGSNFTLKIRSTKLEDSAMYFCASRPWTAETQYFGPGTRLLVL.

This clonotype showed up many times. The chain recombines TRBV20-1 with TRBJ2-1, with D possibly matching TRBD2 (5 bases). This CDR3 has 14 residues. Germline V gene lookup returns CDR1 DFQATT and CDR2 SNEGSKA (reference sequence). Trimming pared 0 bases from V and 3 bases from J, leaving 9 bases between. This chain's CDR3 is CSARDEGVYNEQFF. The DNA for the CDR3 is TGCAGTGCTAGAGATGAGGGAGTCTACAATGAGCAGTTCTTC.

This clonotype was picked up many times. One junction end disagrees with the germline gene, perhaps due to a read error. The chain uses TRBV24-1 and TRBJ2-3, with D tentatively TRBD1 or TRBD2 (6 bases each). The CDR3 runs to 17 residues. Germline CDR1 reads KGHDR; CDR2 reads SFDVKD. As DNA, the CDR3 is TGTGCCATCAGTGATTCCTTACGGGGGCCAAGCACAGATACGCAGTATTTT. Translated: CAISDSLRGPSTDTQYF.

This clonotype was observed a few times. The chain recombines TRBV4-1 with TRBJ2-1, with TRBD1 matching over 8 bases. The length of the CDR3 is 17 residues. The junction had 18 bases not matched to a gene; V was cut back by 5 bases and J by 9 bases. CDR1 MGHRA and CDR2 YSYEKL come from the germline V gene. The CDR3 here is CASSSGLTGGASVEQFF. The DNA of the CDR3 is TGCGCCAGCAGCTCCGGACTAACAGGGGGTGCGTCAGTTGAGCAGTTCTTC.

In its sample, this clonotype was seen many times. The rearrangement joins TRBV11-2 to TRBJ1-1; 7 positions agree with TRBD1. Germline V gene data show CDR1 as SGHAT and CDR2 as FQNNGV. V shed 3 bases and J 6 bases; nucleotides not matched to a gene: 10. This CDR3 spans 15 amino acids. The CDR3 reads CASSLEGALRAEAFF. DNA of the CDR3: TGTGCCAGCAGCTTGGAGGGGGCCCTGCGGGCTGAAGCTTTCTTT.

There are many counts of this clonotype. V gene TRBV5-6 combines with J gene TRBJ2-3, with 8 bases matching TRBD2. CDR1 is SGHDT and CDR2 is YYEEEE in the germline V gene. This CDR3 is built from 16 residues. With 2 bases clipped from V and 0 bases from J, the junction kept 5 bases outside the gene matches. The DNA for the CDR3 is TGTGCCAGCAGCTTAAATAGCGGGGCTAGCACAGATACGCAGTATTTT. Translated, it gives CASSLNSGASTDTQYF.